This T cell receptor (beta chain) was sequenced during a study of technical replicates of blood from a handful of donors (dated by TCRdb to about 2017). As concerns this clone: Its antigen is still unknown. Base qualities are missing; no much larger clone stands one base away.

The germline V gene supplies CDR1 LGHNA and CDR2 YNFKEQ. The CDR3 starts with the cysteine, ends with the phenylalanine, and has 15 residues. Kept here is only the CDR3 DNA, which spans 45 bases and is read in frame from base 1. For this chain, trimming is 0 bases at the V end and 12 bases at the J end, and the number of junction bases without a gene match is 11. The method was the immunoSEQ multiplex PCR assay. The clones in this table, taken by TCRdb from immuneACCESS, are in-frame only. Not every clone is retained; where verified, under half of the shortfall comes from an unresolved V gene, and the cause of the rest is unknown. Within this sample are 64,000 or so clones, with 95% to 97% of them counted one time only. The ten largest clonotypes hold 0.22% of the sample.

This clonotype originated in a human donor in good health. The rearrangement combines TRBV4-2 with TRBJ2-1; the central 7 bases match TRBD2. Sequencing was performed on T cells isolated from PBMCs. CDR3 reads: CASSQDKAQLARQFF. The sequenced DNA: TGTGCCAGCAGCCAAGATAAGGCCCAACTAGCGCGGCAGTTCTTC.